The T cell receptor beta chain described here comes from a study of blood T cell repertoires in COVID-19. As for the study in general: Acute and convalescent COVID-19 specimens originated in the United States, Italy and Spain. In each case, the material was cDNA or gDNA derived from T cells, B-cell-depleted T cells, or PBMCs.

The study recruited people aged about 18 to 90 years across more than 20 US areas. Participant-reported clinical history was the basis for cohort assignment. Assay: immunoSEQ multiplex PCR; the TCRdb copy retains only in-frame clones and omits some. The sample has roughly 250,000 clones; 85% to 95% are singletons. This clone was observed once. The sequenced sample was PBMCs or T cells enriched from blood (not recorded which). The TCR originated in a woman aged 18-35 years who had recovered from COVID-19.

CDR3 in DNA: TGTGCCAGCCTTAGCGGGACTATCTACAATGAGCAGTTCTTC. It specifies CASLSGTIYNEQFF. The chain combines TRBV28 with TRBJ2-1; 8 bases map to TRBD2. CDR3 size: 14 residues. From germline, CDR1 is MDHEN and CDR2 SYDVKM. Germline trimming cut 8 bases from V and 3 bases from J; bases unmatched to any gene: 6.